A selection of T cell receptor beta chains follows, all from one sample in a study of cytomegalovirus exposure and HLA in healthy donors. Produced via immunoSEQ multiplex PCR; TCRdb's table is partial and in-frame only. The table has under 200,000 clones, roughly 74% seen once. The sample consisted of PBMCs. Source of these receptors: a woman in her thirties in good health and CMV-seropositive. Each CDR3 is given with its conserved first and last residue. The order of the fields is V gene, J gene, CDR3 protein.

v_call: TRBV29-1; j_call: TRBJ2-1; cdr3_aa: CSVGSVHNEQFF
v_call: TRBV7-2; j_call: TRBJ2-7; cdr3_aa: CASSLDSGTTSYEQYF
v_call: TRBV4-3; j_call: TRBJ2-7; cdr3_aa: CASSHRDRGSYEQYF
v_call: TRBV5-1; j_call: TRBJ2-3; cdr3_aa: CASSSAGLGTDTQYF
v_call: TRBV7-2; j_call: TRBJ2-7; cdr3_aa: CASSPTRSSSAYEQYF
v_call: TRBV9; j_call: TRBJ1-1; cdr3_aa: CASSVVGAPNTEAFF
v_call: TRBV10-3; j_call: TRBJ2-3; cdr3_aa: CAIRAGGPTDTQYF
v_call: TRBV28; j_call: TRBJ2-1; cdr3_aa: CASTTPGLAGGEQFF
v_call: TRBV19; j_call: TRBJ1-1; cdr3_aa: CASNSGTGIMNTEAFF
v_call: TRBV28; j_call: TRBJ1-5; cdr3_aa: CASSFGENQPQHF
v_call: TRBV5-4; j_call: TRBJ1-2; cdr3_aa: CASSRRGTFVVYTF
v_call: TRBV21-1; j_call: TRBJ2-2; cdr3_aa: CASIGDRAFMNTGELFF
v_call: TRBV5-4; j_call: TRBJ2-1; cdr3_aa: CASSLGGHTGSYNEQFF
v_call: TRBV5-4; j_call: TRBJ1-1; cdr3_aa: CASSFDGTGNLAFF
v_call: TRBV6-6; j_call: TRBJ1-5; cdr3_aa: CASRRDRVYPNQPQHF
v_call: TRBV5-4; j_call: TRBJ2-1; cdr3_aa: CASSPDRVSNEQFF
v_call: TRBV19; j_call: TRBJ1-5; cdr3_aa: CASRRQANQPQHF
v_call: TRBV18; j_call: TRBJ2-5; cdr3_aa: CASSRLEQETQYF
v_call: TRBV28; j_call: TRBJ1-2; cdr3_aa: CASSSKGKQGNYGYTF
v_call: TRBV6-6; j_call: TRBJ1-1; cdr3_aa: CASSLTRPGVLTEAFF
v_call: TRBV7-9; j_call: TRBJ2-5; cdr3_aa: CASSFSGSTWETQYF
v_call: TRBV27; j_call: TRBJ2-1; cdr3_aa: CASSLTGVGEQFF
v_call: TRBV6-5; j_call: TRBJ1-1; cdr3_aa: CASSYEGIAFAEAFF
v_call: TRBV28; j_call: TRBJ1-5; cdr3_aa: CASSKVGDNQPQHF
v_call: TRBV7-2; j_call: TRBJ1-5; cdr3_aa: CASSQGSSNQPQHF
v_call: TRBV5-4; j_call: TRBJ1-1; cdr3_aa: CASSFERDNRRGSAFF
v_call: TRBV19; j_call: TRBJ1-6; cdr3_aa: CASRANRSYNSPLHF
v_call: TRBV29-1; j_call: TRBJ1-2; cdr3_aa: CSVEDQVVAGYTF
v_call: TRBV27; j_call: TRBJ1-2; cdr3_aa: CASSRHSSPLYGYTF
v_call: TRBV9; j_call: TRBJ1-1; cdr3_aa: CASSVTGNTEAFF
v_call: TRBV2; j_call: TRBJ1-2; cdr3_aa: CASSGFGTGGPRNYGYTF
v_call: TRBV11-1; j_call: TRBJ1-6; cdr3_aa: CASSFTRTGIYNSPLHF
v_call: TRBV6-6; j_call: TRBJ1-5; cdr3_aa: CASSSRDRGEAQPQHF
v_call: TRBV7-7; j_call: TRBJ2-7; cdr3_aa: CASSLGTESSYEQYF
v_call: TRBV29-1; j_call: TRBJ2-7; cdr3_aa: CSVEVTGDEQYF
v_call: TRBV2; j_call: TRBJ2-7; cdr3_aa: CASRTPGSYEQYF
v_call: TRBV27; j_call: TRBJ2-7; cdr3_aa: CASSASGMTSEQYF
v_call: TRBV27; j_call: TRBJ1-2; cdr3_aa: CASSLSTRGTFYGYTF
v_call: TRBV5-1; j_call: TRBJ2-7; cdr3_aa: CASSEGLAGAYEQYF
v_call: TRBV10-1; j_call: TRBJ2-1; cdr3_aa: CASSPGLAGGNNEQFF
v_call: TRBV6-5; j_call: TRBJ1-4; cdr3_aa: CASSSGTGVTNEKLFF
v_call: TRBV6-6; j_call: TRBJ1-4; cdr3_aa: CASSYWTGENEKLFF
v_call: TRBV19; j_call: TRBJ1-5; cdr3_aa: CASSKTGKAALNQPQHF
v_call: TRBV15; j_call: TRBJ2-1; cdr3_aa: CATSTDRGMGGEQFF
v_call: TRBV27; j_call: TRBJ1-2; cdr3_aa: CASSLRSEYGYTF
v_call: TRBV2; j_call: TRBJ2-1; cdr3_aa: CASRGPTSGGAYNEQFF
v_call: TRBV6-5; j_call: NA; cdr3_aa: CASSYVAGRPYEQYF
v_call: TRBV28; j_call: TRBJ2-6; cdr3_aa: CGTGLRGANVLTF
v_call: TRBV10-1; j_call: TRBJ2-1; cdr3_aa: CASSESIGLIYNEQFF